Described below is a single T cell receptor (beta chain) sequence and its context. This record comes from a study of blood T cell repertoires in COVID-19. About the study: Nucleic acid was either cDNA or gDNA, and it came from T cells, B-cell-depleted T cells, or PBMCs.

V trimming: 4 bases; J trimming: 5 bases; junction bases outside the gene matches: 9. The CDR3 has 16 amino acids. The germline V gene encodes CDR1 MGHRA and CDR2 YSYEKL. The table came from immunoSEQ multiplex PCR; TCRdb's copy has only in-frame clones and leaves some out. The sample has about 160,000 clones, approximately 80% seen once; the top ten hold approximately 22%. This sequence was found in a woman of 80 years or more with acute or convalescent COVID-19. The source material was peripheral blood. V gene TRBV4-1 combines with J gene TRBJ2-3; 10 nucleotides align to TRBD2. In DNA form, the CDR3 reads TGCGCCAGCAGCCCTGGAGCTAGCGGGAGTGGAGATACGCAGTATTTT. It translates to CASSPGASGSGDTQYF.